This TCR beta chain emerged from a study of regulatory T cells in long-lasting Graves disease. Study-wide results and limits: TCR diversity was lower in persistent than newly diagnosed Graves' disease.

Time point given: newly diagnosed GD, antithyroid drugs for less than 3 months. Preparation of the TCR library used RNA extracted from PBMCs. Those enrolled as patients came out of an endocrinology department in Xi'an, China. Points on this clonotype: Its antigen remains unknown.

Researchers made TCR beta libraries by using iRepertoire HTBI primers and running Arm-PCR on CDR3 regions. TCRdb re-derived calls from the multiplex PCR reads in MiXCR, one entry per CDR3 protein. The sample lists around 460,000 distinct CDR3 sequences; about 14% were seen once. Another study also made use of these data, one on T cells in Graves' hyperthyroidism and ophthalmopathy. Per that paper: Most thyroid clonotypes with frequency above 0.001 were detected in blood.

This material consisted of peripheral blood mononuclear cells (PBMCs), taken at new diagnosis, from a patient treated with antithyroid drugs. The sequence came from a woman aged 45-65 years with Graves disease.

CDR3 region: CSASSLRDTGELFF. The CDR3 DNA follows: TGCAGTGCTAGTTCTCTCAGGGACACCGGGGAGCTGTTTTTT. V usage is TRBV20-1 and J usage is TRBJ2-2; perhaps TRBD1 as D (5 bases). CDR1 is DFQATT, CDR2 SNEGSKA, per germline (reference sequence). V lost 3 bases, J lost 3 bases, and 11 bases lay in between. The CDR3 is 14 residues long.